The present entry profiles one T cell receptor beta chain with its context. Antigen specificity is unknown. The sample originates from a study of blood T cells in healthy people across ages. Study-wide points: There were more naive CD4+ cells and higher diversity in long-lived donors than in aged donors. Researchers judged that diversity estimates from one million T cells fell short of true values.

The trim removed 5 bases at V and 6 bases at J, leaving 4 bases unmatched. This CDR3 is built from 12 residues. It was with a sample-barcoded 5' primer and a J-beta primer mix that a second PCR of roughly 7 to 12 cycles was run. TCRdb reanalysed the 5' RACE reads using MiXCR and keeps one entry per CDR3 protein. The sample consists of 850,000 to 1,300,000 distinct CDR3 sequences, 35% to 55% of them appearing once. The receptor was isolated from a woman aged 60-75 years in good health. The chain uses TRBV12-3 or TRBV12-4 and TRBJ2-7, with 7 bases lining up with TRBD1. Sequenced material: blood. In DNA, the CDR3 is TGTGCCAGCAGTCCGACAGGGTGCGAGCAGTACTTC. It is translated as CASSPTGCEQYF.